This TCR beta chain derives from a study of shared clonotypes between healthy human individuals. Whole-study context: Donors had three CD4 naive, three CD4 memory, two CD8 naive and one CD8 memory plate apiece. Regarding the study as a whole: Larger richness was generally estimated for naive than memory subsets.

Of note for this clone: The antigen remains undetermined.

The donor population consisted of healthy HIV-negative adults with no recent acute infections or vaccinations. Only Caucasian adults living in Nashville, Tennessee made up the donor group. Clones were read by immunoSEQ multiplex PCR, and TCRdb kept only the in-frame ones, dropping some. The data contain about 960,000 clones, over 75% of them seen just once; the ten biggest clones take up 1.5%. The length of the CDR3 is 17 residues. From germline, CDR1 is PRHDT and CDR2 FYEKMQ (reference sequence). V dropped 5 bases and J dropped 6; count of bases not matched to a gene: 15. The specimen sequenced was memory CD4+ T cells sorted from blood. Regarding subset: CD45RA-negative fraction. The J gene is TRBJ2-3, the V gene TRBV13, with 9 bases identical to TRBD2. The receptor comes from a man aged 18 to 29 in good health. The CDR3 region has the DNA TGTGCCAGCAGCCCGCGATTAGCGGGAGCCTTGGTGGATACGCAGTATTTT. It is translated as CASSPRLAGALVDTQYF.